The text below deals with one T cell receptor beta chain. Study members were between about 18 and 100 years old and lived in roughly 24 US regions. Cohort placement rested on clinical history that participants reported themselves. Within 2 weeks before study entry, exposed participants met a COVID-19 case. These data originate in a study of blood T cell repertoires in COVID-19. At the level of the study: The United States, Italy and Spain provided the acute and convalescent COVID-19 samples.

Sequencing used immunoSEQ multiplex PCR; TCRdb keeps in-frame clones, though not all of them. Of roughly 260,000 clones in the sample, 80% to 90% were seen once. This receptor was taken from a woman aged 40 to 55 who had been exposed to COVID-19. The sequencing input was PBMCs or T cells enriched from blood (not recorded which).

For the CDR3, the DNA is TGTGCCAGCAGCTTTAGCCAGGGGAATGGCTACACCTTC. It encodes CASSFSQGNGYTF. V is TRBV7-3 and J is TRBJ1-2; a possible D gene is TRBD1 (6 bases). The ends were cut back, 3 bases at V and 6 bases at J, with 11 bases in the middle. This CDR3 contains 13 residues. CDR1 is SGHTA, CDR2 FQGTGA, per germline.